These 19 T cell receptor beta chains were all obtained from the same sample, sequenced in a study of T cells in Graves' hyperthyroidism and ophthalmopathy. Amplification yielded TCR beta CDR3 regions, with RNA transcripts as the source. The study used the HTBI primer set for a first-round RT-PCR of the TCR CDR3. TCRdb reanalysed the multiplex PCR reads using MiXCR and keeps one entry per CDR3 protein. Altogether over 500,000 distinct CDR3 sequences are present, about 15% being singletons, with the ten largest covering around 13%. The material sequenced was blood. All receptors derive from a woman aged 40 to 55 with Graves' hyperthyroidism.

This clonotype was detected a few times. The V call is TRBV5-6, the J call TRBJ1-3; unclear D gene. V lost 3 bases, J lost 0 bases, and 13 bases lay in between. Germline CDR1 SGHDT, CDR2 YYEEEE. The CDR3 loop spans 16 amino acids. CDR3 residues: CASSYTALFSGNTIYF. CDR3 sequence (DNA): TGTGCCAGCAGCTATACGGCCTTGTTCTCTGGAAACACCATATATTTT.

The chain is built from TRBV20-1 and TRBJ1-5, with TRBD1 matching over 8 bases. V lost 0 bases, J lost 3 bases, and 4 bases stayed unmatched. Germline assignment: CDR1 DFQATT and CDR2 SNEGSKA (reference sequence). The CDR3 totals 15 residues. CDR3 nucleotides: TGCAGTGCTAGAGAGACAGGGGACGACAATCAGCCCCAGCATTTT. Protein: CSARETGDDNQPQHF.

This clonotype was seen only a few times. The chain employs TRBV4-1 and TRBJ2-3; 9 bases are shared with TRBD1. CDR1 is MGHRA and CDR2 is YSYEKL in the germline V gene. The CDR3 totals 16 residues. The junction had 11 bases not matched to a gene; V was cut back by 4 bases and J by 6 bases. The chain's CDR3 is CASSLAGTGFRDTQYF. The CDR3 DNA reads as TGCGCCAGCAGCCTAGCCGGGACAGGGTTTCGCGATACGCAGTATTTT.

The sample holds one count of this clonotype. CDR3 loop: CASSSSGQLNSPLHF. DNA of the CDR3: TGCGCCAGCAGCAGCTCGGGACAGCTGAATTCACCCCTCCACTTT. The rearrangement joins TRBV4-1 to TRBJ1-6; 7 bases match TRBD1. The germline CDR1 and CDR2 sequences are MGHRA and YSYEKL. CDR3 length: 15 residues. Trimming removed 5 bases from V and 7 bases from J; junction bases left unmatched: 8.

This clonotype was found many times. The chain carries TRBV18 and TRBJ1-4; TRBD1 aligns across 9 bases. V gave up 6 bases and J gave up 3 bases; unmatched junction bases: 5. The CDR3 contains 15 residues. Germline V CDR1 and CDR2: KGHSH, LQKENI. CDR3 residues: CASSRRTGANEKLFF. For the CDR3, the DNA is TGTGCCAGCTCGCGTCGGACAGGGGCTAATGAAAAACTGTTTTTT. Full variable domain (missing parts from reference TRBV18 and TRBJ1-4): NAGVMQNPRHLVRRRGQEARLRCSPMKGHSHVYWYRQLPEEGLKFMVYLQKENIIDESGMPKERFSAEFPKEGPSILRIQQVVRGDSAAYFCASSRRTGANEKLFFGSGTQLSVL.

This clonotype was counted a few times. V and J are TRBV7-9 and TRBJ2-3, with 7 bases matching TRBD2. The length of the CDR3 is 18 residues. After removal of 1 base from V and 3 bases from J, the junction contained 13 bases not matched to a gene. CDR1 SEHNR and CDR2 FQNEAQ come from the germline V gene (reference sequence). CDR3 protein: CASSLVLGGGRPTDTQYF. CDR3 DNA: TGTGCCAGCAGCTTAGTCCTTGGTGGCGGGAGACCAACAGATACGCAGTATTTT.

This clonotype was seen more than once but under ten times. The genes are TRBV6-1 and TRBJ2-3; D remains unclear. The CDR3 is made up of 15 amino acids. Germline CDR1 reads MNHNS; CDR2 reads SASEGT. Between the trimmed V and J ends, which lost 0 bases and 1 base, there was a span of 8 bases. CDR3 loop: CASSEALPGTDTQYF. The DNA for the CDR3 is TGTGCCAGCAGTGAAGCGCTTCCAGGCACAGATACGCAGTATTTT.

This clonotype was seen many times. The chain has TRBV20-1 and TRBJ2-3; the D gene is possibly TRBD1 (6 bases). Trimming removed 3 bases at V and 4 bases at J, with 17 bases between. Germline CDR1 and CDR2: DFQATT and SNEGSKA (reference sequence). The CDR3 contains 15 residues. CDR3 coding DNA: TGCAGTGCTAGCCCGGGACACCTGAGGGCAGATACGCAGTATTTT. The encoded protein is CSASPGHLRADTQYF.

This clonotype was recorded a few times. The chain uses TRBV27 and TRBJ2-4; 14 nucleotides align to TRBD2. Germline V lookup: CDR1 MNHEY, CDR2 SMNVEV (reference sequence). V trimming: 6 bases; J trimming: 3 bases; junction bases outside the gene matches: 7. CDR3 length equals 17 residues. The DNA for the CDR3 is TGTGCCAGCAGGGGACTAGCGGGAGCCATGGTCAAAAACATTCAGTACTTC. Translation gives CASRGLAGAMVKNIQYF.

This clonotype was found a few times. V usage is TRBV3-1 and J usage is TRBJ1-6, with a weak D call TRBD1 (6 bases). This CDR3 is built from 13 residues. Trimming took 2 bases from V and 14 from J, leaving 13 bases between them. Germline assignment: CDR1 LGHDT and CDR2 YNNKEL (reference sequence). The DNA for the CDR3 is TGTGCCAGCAGCCAAACCGGGACAAGGACCCTCCACTTT. Translated: CASSQTGTRTLHF.

This clonotype came up many times. The rearrangement joins TRBV30 to TRBJ2-1; D possibly corresponds to TRBD2 (6 bases). CDR3 length: 13 residues. Germline lookup yields CDR1 GTSNPN and CDR2 SVGIG (reference sequence). Trimming pared 3 bases from V and 9 bases from J, leaving 15 bases between. CDR3 nucleotide sequence: TGTGCCTGGAGCCATAAGGCGGGGACTGAGCAGTTCTTC. Its protein is CAWSHKAGTEQFF.

V is TRBV19 and J is TRBJ2-2; D is possibly TRBD2 (6 bases). Per the germline V gene, CDR1 is LNHDA and CDR2 is SQIVND (reference sequence). CDR3 length: 14 amino acids. Trimming took 7 bases from V and 2 from J, leaving 11 bases between them. CDR3 region: CASTSALNTGELFF. As DNA, the CDR3 is TGTGCCAGTACTAGCGCCCTTAACACCGGGGAGCTGTTTTTT. The full variable domain, its missing parts supplied by reference TRBV19 and TRBJ2-2, is DGGITQSPKYLFRKEGQNVTLSCEQNLNHDAMYWYRQDPGQGLRLIYYSQIVNDFQKGDIAEGYSVSREKKESFPLTVTSAQKNPTAFYLCASTSALNTGELFFGEGSRLTVL.

The chain has TRBV9 and TRBJ1-4, with D possibly being TRBD1 (6 bases). Germline V gives CDR1 SGDLS, CDR2 YYNGEE. This CDR3 has 14 amino acids. V lost 3 bases and J 2 bases, leaving 8 bases between the germline ends. The CDR3 reads CASSARGTNEKLFF. The CDR3 region has the DNA TGTGCCAGCAGCGCCAGGGGCACTAATGAAAAACTGTTTTTT.

This clonotype was counted ten times or more. The chain couples TRBV6-1 to TRBJ2-1; 8 positions agree with TRBD2. The ends lost 4 bases at V and 3 bases at J; junction bases unmatched: 11. This CDR3 is built from 17 residues. The germline gives CDR1 MNHNS, CDR2 SASEGT. The chain's CDR3 is CASSGRFSGDRYNEQFF. CDR3 sequence (DNA): TGTGCCAGCAGTGGACGCTTTAGCGGGGACCGCTACAATGAGCAGTTCTTC.

This chain joins TRBV28 and TRBJ1-1, with unresolved D. The CDR3 runs to 12 residues. CDR1 is MDHEN, CDR2 SYDVKM, per germline. Trimming removed 7 bases at V and 4 bases at J, with 10 bases between. The CDR3 sequence: CASTRKGTEAFF. As DNA, the CDR3 is TGTGCCAGCACCCGGAAGGGCACTGAAGCTTTCTTT.

This clonotype was found many times. This chain connects TRBV12-3 or TRBV12-4 to TRBJ2-7; possible D gene TRBD2, 5 bases. The V gene lost 5 bases and the J gene lost 6 bases, with 11 bases spanning the gap. The CDR3 is 12 residues long. Here the CDR3 reads CASSPRRGEQYF. The CDR3 DNA reads TGTGCCAGCAGTCCTCGACGGGGCGAGCAGTACTTC.

This clonotype was counted only a few times. V gene TRBV29-1 combines with J gene TRBJ1-2; D ambiguous. This CDR3 comprises 11 residues. Germline loops: CDR1 SQVTM, CDR2 ANQGSEA. The germline V and J ends were trimmed by 6 bases and 3 bases, with 8 bases remaining between them. CDR3 region: CSVDGYYGYTF. In DNA, the CDR3 is TGCAGCGTCGACGGGTACTATGGCTACACCTTC. The full variable domain, completed using reference TRBV29-1 and TRBJ1-2, is SAVISQKPSRDICQRGTSLTIQCQVDSQVTMMFWYRQQPGQSLTLIATANQGSEATYESGFVIDKFPISRPNLTFSTLTVSNMSPEDSSIYLCSVDGYYGYTFGSGTRLTVV.

This clonotype appeared many times. This chain uses TRBV5-1 with TRBJ1-1, with 7 bases lining up with TRBD1. The germline gives CDR1 SGHRS, CDR2 YFSETQ. The CDR3 length is 14 residues. Trimming cost V 4 bases and J 3 bases; bases outside gene matches: 6. In nucleotides, the CDR3 is TGCGCCAGCAGCAGACAGGGTCTTGACACTGAAGCTTTCTTT. This sequence encodes CASSRQGLDTEAFF.

Many counts were recorded for this clonotype. The gene calls are TRBV2 and TRBJ2-7; 11 bases agree with TRBD2. Per germline, CDR1 SNHLY and CDR2 FYNNEI. The V segment lost 7 bases and the J segment 9 bases; nucleotides outside the gene matches: 14. CDR3 size: 15 residues. CDR3 region: CASIDPGLAANRQYF. The CDR3, as DNA: TGTGCCAGCATTGACCCGGGACTAGCGGCTAACCGGCAGTACTTC.